One and the same sample provided the 23 T cell receptor beta chains below, sequenced in a study of T cells expressing NK-cell markers. From its re-call of the 5' RACE reads, TCRdb lists each CDR3 protein once, without DNA. The listing records around 110,000 distinct CDR3 sequences. What was sequenced was blood T cells: a sorted CD56 or NKG2C T cell subset, CD4+ or CD8+ T cells, or bulk PBMC T cells (not recorded which). The receptors here all came from a woman between 18 and 69 years old in good health.

The V gene is TRBV4-1, the J gene TRBJ1-1; the TCRdb call, TRBD1, lacks DNA for checking. The V gene's germline CDR1 is MGHRA and CDR2 YSYEKL. The length of the CDR3 is 14 residues. CDR3 in amino acids: CASSQVWGVPPAFF.

This chain uses TRBV14 with TRBJ2-7. CDR3 size: 13 residues. From germline, CDR1 is SGHDN and CDR2 FVKESK. The CDR3 spells CASSEIQVGEQYF.

The rearrangement links TRBV20-1 to TRBJ2-1; checking the TCRdb D call of TRBD1 is not possible without DNA. The CDR3 is made up of 16 amino acids. From germline, CDR1 is DFQATT and CDR2 SNEGSKA (reference sequence). The chain's CDR3 is CSARSWDVYSYNEQFF.

V and J are TRBV4-1 and TRBJ2-3. This CDR3 comprises 14 residues. Per germline, CDR1 MGHRA and CDR2 YSYEKL. This CDR3 is CASSQDSSTDTQYF.

V and J are TRBV11-3 and TRBJ2-1; TCRdb's D gene call, TRBD2, goes unchecked for lack of DNA. This CDR3 region has 15 residues. Looked up from germline, CDR1 is SGHNT and CDR2 is YENEEA. CDR3 loop: CASSARTSGLNEQFF.

This chain uses TRBV4-3 with TRBJ2-7; the D call of TRBD2 rests on TCRdb alone, since no DNA is present to check it. The CDR3 has 15 amino acids. Germline V gives CDR1 LGHNA, CDR2 YSLEER. CDR3 loop: CASSQGLAQSYEQYF.

The V and J genes are TRBV6-1 and TRBJ1-1; TCRdb outputs TRBD1, but without DNA this stays unchecked. Germline-derived CDR1 and CDR2 are MNHNS and SASEGT. This CDR3 spans 14 amino acids. The CDR3 loop reads CASREQGRGTEAFF.

V is TRBV10-2 and J is TRBJ2-2; TCRdb designates TRBD1, a call that cannot be tested without DNA. The V gene's germline CDR1 is WSHSY and CDR2 SAAADI. The CDR3 has 15 residues. CDR3 sequence reads: CASSEVQGGTGELFF.

CDR3 loop: CAGGYSNQPQHF. The rearrangement links TRBV12-3 or TRBV12-4 to TRBJ1-5; TCRdb reports TRBD1, a call that lacks DNA to check it against. The CDR3 runs to 12 residues.

The chain couples TRBV4-2 to TRBJ2-6; TCRdb names TRBD2, which stays unverified in the absence of DNA. The CDR3 loop spans 17 amino acids. CDR1 and CDR2 (germline): LGHNA, YNFKEQ. CDR3 sequence: CASSPVRAVPGANVLTF.

This chain uses TRBV20-1 with TRBJ2-1; the D gene TCRdb calls, TRBD2, cannot be checked with no DNA. CDR1 and CDR2 (germline): DFQATT, SNEGSKA (reference sequence). The CDR3 is 14 residues long. The CDR3 is CSAPLAGGLYEQFF.

The chain recombines TRBV5-1 with TRBJ2-2; the D call of TRBD1 rests on TCRdb alone, since no DNA is present to check it. This CDR3 spans 16 amino acids. Germline CDR1 is SGHRS and CDR2 is YFSETQ. The CDR3 region is CASSLLWGTNTGELFF.

The rearrangement links TRBV20-1 to TRBJ2-1; lacking DNA, the TRBD2 call made by TCRdb goes unchecked. Germline lookup yields CDR1 DFQATT and CDR2 SNEGSKA (reference sequence). The CDR3 has 15 amino acids. The CDR3 loop is CSAREFSGRNNEQFF.

V gene TRBV12-3 or TRBV12-4 combines with J gene TRBJ2-2; TCRdb indicates TRBD2, and absent DNA this call remains unverified. The CDR3 is 15 residues long. CDR3 protein: CASSLRLADTGELFF.

This chain links TRBV5-5 with TRBJ2-7. The germline gives CDR1 SGHKS, CDR2 YYEKEE (reference sequence). There are 13 residues in the CDR3. The CDR3 reads CASSLATTYEQYF.

CDR3 sequence reads: CASSLERAGILSENTEAFF. The V and J genes are TRBV5-1 and TRBJ1-1; the D call of TRBD1 rests on TCRdb alone, since no DNA is present to check it. CDR3 size: 19 residues. Germline CDR1 is SGHRS and CDR2 is YFSETQ.

The chain carries TRBV30 and TRBJ2-7. The CDR3 is 13 residues long. CDR1 is GTSNPN, CDR2 SVGIG, per germline (reference sequence). CDR3 region: CAWSYGLGNEQYF. Supplemented by reference TRBV30 and TRBJ2-7, the full variable domain reads SQTIHQWPATLVQPVGSPLSLECTVEGTSNPNLYWYRQAAGRGLQLLFYSVGIGQISSEVPQNLSASRPQDRQFILSSKKLLLSDSGFYLCAWSYGLGNEQYFGPGTRLTVT.

The J gene is TRBJ2-1, the V gene TRBV12-3 or TRBV12-4; the TCRdb D gene call, TRBD2, has no DNA to confirm it. This CDR3 has 17 residues. The CDR3 region is CASSLGLAGGIDNEQFF.

CDR3: CSVGTPNEQFF. This chain links TRBV29-1 with TRBJ2-1; checking the TCRdb D call of TRBD1 is not possible without DNA. The CDR3 totals 11 residues. CDR1 is SQVTM, CDR2 ANQGSEA, per germline.

The chain is built from TRBV5-1 and TRBJ2-5; TCRdb selects TRBD2, and the lack of DNA leaves this call unchecked. The CDR3 runs 14 residues. Germline CDR1 reads SGHRS; CDR2 reads YFSETQ. CDR3 in amino acids: CASSLVREEETQYF.

The chain joins TRBV7-9 to TRBJ1-1; TCRdb outputs TRBD1, but without DNA this stays unchecked. This CDR3 contains 17 residues. In germline, CDR1 is SEHNR, CDR2 FQNEAQ (reference sequence). The CDR3 sequence is CASSLVGHLQGNTEAFF.

This sequence joins TRBV5-4 and TRBJ2-5; the D gene TCRdb calls, TRBD1, cannot be checked with no DNA. The CDR3 spans 13 residues. Per germline, CDR1 SGHNT and CDR2 YYREEE (reference sequence). The chain's CDR3 is CASSSTEEETQYF.

The V and J genes are TRBV6-5 and TRBJ2-7; there is no DNA to check the TCRdb D call of TRBD1. The CDR3 length is 12 residues. Looked up from germline, CDR1 is MNHEY and CDR2 is SVGAGI. This CDR3 reads CASRSQGDEQYF.